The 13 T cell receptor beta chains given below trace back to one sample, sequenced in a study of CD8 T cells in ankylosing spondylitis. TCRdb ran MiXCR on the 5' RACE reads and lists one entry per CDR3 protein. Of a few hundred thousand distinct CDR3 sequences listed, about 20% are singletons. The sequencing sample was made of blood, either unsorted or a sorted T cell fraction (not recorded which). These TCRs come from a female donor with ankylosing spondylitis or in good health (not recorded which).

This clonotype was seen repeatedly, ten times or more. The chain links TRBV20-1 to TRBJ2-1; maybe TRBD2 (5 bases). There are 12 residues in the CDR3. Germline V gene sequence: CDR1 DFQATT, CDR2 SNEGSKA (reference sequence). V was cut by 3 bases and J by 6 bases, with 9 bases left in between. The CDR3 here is CSASHGLNEQFF. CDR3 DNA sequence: TGCAGTGCTAGCCACGGACTCAATGAGCAGTTCTTC.

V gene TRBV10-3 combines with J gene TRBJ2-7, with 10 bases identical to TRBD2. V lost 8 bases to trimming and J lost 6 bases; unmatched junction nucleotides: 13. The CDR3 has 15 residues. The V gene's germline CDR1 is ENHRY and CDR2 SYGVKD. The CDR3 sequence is CAIAQASGRAREQYF. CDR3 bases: TGTGCCATCGCCCAGGCGAGCGGGAGGGCCCGCGAGCAGTACTTC.

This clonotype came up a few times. In DNA, the CDR3 is TGTGCCAGCAGTCTCTGGACTACAGGGTCAAATGGTGAAGCTTTCTTT. This sequence encodes CASSLWTTGSNGEAFF. The chain joins TRBV2 to TRBJ1-1, with a possible D match to TRBD1 (6 bases). Per the germline V gene, CDR1 is SNHLY and CDR2 is FYNNEI. Trimming removed 5 bases from V and 7 bases from J, with 23 bases in between. The CDR3 spans 16 residues.

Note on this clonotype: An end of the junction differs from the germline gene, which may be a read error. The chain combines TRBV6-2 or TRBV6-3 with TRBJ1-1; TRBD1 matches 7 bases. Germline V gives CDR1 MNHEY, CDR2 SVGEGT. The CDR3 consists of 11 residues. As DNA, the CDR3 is TGTGCCAGCAGTCACGGAACAGGGGCCGACTTT. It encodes CASSHGTGADF.

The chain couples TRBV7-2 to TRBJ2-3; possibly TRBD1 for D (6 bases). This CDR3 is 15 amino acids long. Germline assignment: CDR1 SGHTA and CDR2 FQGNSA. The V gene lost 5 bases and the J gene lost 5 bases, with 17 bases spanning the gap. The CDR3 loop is CASSRDTSLGDTQYF. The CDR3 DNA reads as TGTGCCAGCAGCAGGGACACTTCTTTGGGAGATACGCAGTATTTT.

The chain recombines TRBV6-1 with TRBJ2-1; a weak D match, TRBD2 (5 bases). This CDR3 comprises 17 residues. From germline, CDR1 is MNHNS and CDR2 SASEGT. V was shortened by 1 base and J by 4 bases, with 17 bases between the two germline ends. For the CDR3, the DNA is TGTGCCAGCAGTGAAGAAGTCCGGGCCGCGGGTTACAATGAGCAGTTCTTC. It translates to CASSEEVRAAGYNEQFF.

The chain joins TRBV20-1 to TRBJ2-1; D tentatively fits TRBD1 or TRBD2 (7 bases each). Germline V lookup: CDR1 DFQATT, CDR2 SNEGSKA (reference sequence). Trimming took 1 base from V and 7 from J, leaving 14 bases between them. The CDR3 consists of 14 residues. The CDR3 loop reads CSARGRGGRNEQFF. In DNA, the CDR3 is TGCAGTGCTAGAGGCAGGGGGGGGAGGAATGAGCAGTTCTTC.

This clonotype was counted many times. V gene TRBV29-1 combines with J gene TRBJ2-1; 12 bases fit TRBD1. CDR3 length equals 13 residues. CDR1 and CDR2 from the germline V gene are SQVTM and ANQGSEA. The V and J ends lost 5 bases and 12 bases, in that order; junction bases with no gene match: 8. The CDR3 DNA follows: TGCAGCGTTATAGGGACAGGGGGCGGGTGGCAGTTCTTC. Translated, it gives CSVIGTGGGWQFF.

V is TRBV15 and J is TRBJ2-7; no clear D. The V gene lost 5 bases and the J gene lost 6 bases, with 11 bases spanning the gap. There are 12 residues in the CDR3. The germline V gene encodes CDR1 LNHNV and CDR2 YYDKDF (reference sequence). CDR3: CATSPEGIEQYF. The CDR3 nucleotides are TGTGCCACCAGCCCAGAAGGGATCGAGCAGTACTTC.

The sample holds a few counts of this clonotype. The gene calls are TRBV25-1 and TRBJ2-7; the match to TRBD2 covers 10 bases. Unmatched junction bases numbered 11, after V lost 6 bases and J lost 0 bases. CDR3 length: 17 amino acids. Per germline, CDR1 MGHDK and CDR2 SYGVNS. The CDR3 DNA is TGTGCCAGCAGCTCTAGCGGGAGCGGCCGAGGCTCCTACGAGCAGTACTTC. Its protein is CASSSSGSGRGSYEQYF.

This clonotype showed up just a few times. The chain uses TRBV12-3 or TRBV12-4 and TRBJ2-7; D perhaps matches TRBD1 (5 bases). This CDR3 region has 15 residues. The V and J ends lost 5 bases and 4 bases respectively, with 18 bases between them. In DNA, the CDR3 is TGTGCCAGCAGTCTCTTAGGCCCGACAGCGTACGAGCAGTACTTC. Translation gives CASSLLGPTAYEQYF.

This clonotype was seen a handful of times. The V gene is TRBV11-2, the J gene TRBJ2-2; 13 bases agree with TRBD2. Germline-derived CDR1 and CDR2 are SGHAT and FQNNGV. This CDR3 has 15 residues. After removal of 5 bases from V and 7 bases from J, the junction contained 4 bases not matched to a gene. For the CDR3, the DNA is TGTGCCAGCAGCGGGACTAGCGGGATCATCGGGGAGCTGTTTTTT. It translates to CASSGTSGIIGELFF.

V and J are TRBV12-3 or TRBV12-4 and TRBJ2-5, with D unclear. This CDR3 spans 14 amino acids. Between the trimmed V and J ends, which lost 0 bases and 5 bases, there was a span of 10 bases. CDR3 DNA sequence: TGTGCCAGCAGTTTAGCCGCTCGTGGGGAGACCCAGTACTTC. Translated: CASSLAARGETQYF.